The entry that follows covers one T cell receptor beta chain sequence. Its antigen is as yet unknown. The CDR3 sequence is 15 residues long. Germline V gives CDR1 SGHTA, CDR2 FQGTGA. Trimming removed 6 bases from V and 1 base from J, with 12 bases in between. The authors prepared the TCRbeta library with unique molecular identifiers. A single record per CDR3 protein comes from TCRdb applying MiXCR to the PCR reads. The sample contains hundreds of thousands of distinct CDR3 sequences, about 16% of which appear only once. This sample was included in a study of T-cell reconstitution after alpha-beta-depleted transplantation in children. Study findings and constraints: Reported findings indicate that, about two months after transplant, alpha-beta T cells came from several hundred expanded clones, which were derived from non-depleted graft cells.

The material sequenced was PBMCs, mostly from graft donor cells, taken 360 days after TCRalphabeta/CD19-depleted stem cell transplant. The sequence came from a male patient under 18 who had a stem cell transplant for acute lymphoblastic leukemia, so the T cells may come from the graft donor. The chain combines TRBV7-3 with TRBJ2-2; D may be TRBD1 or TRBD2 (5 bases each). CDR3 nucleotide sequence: TGTGCCAGCAGACGGGGCCTCGGGAACACCGGGGAGCTGTTTTTT. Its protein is CASRRGLGNTGELFF.